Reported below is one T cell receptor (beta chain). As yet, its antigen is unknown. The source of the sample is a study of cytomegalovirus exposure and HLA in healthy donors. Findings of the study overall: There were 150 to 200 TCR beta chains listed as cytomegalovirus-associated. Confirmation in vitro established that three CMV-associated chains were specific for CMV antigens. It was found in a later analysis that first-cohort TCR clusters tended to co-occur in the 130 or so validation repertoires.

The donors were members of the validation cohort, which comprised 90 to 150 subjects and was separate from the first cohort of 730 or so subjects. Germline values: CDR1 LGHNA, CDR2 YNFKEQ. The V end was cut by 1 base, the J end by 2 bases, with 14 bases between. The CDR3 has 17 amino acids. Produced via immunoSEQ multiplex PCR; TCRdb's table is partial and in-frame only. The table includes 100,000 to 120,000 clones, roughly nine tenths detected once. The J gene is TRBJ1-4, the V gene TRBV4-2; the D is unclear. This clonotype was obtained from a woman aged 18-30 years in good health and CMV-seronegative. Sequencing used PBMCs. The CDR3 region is CASSQGGTSLTNEKLFF. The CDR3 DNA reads TGTGCCAGCAGCCAAGGAGGAACATCCCTCACTAATGAAAAACTGTTTTTT.